This passage covers 6 T cell receptor beta chains from one sample sequenced in a study of blood T cell repertoires in COVID-19. Sequenced by immunoSEQ multiplex PCR; TCRdb stores in-frame clones only, minus some. The sample gives 250,000 to 350,000 clones, around 88% of which show up once; around 0.84% is in the top ten. Sequencing input: peripheral blood. Receptor source: a man aged 30 to 45 with acute or convalescent COVID-19.

The gene calls are TRBV18 and TRBJ1-5, with a weak D call TRBD1 (6 bases). Trimming removed 2 bases at V and 7 bases at J, with 12 bases between. Germline V gene lookup returns CDR1 KGHSH and CDR2 LQKENI. The CDR3 covers 14 residues. DNA of the CDR3: TGTGCCAGCTCACCATCCGGACAGTTCCAGCCCCAGCATTTT. It translates to CASSPSGQFQPQHF.

The chain uses TRBV15 and TRBJ2-1; D not certain. The V and J ends lost 0 bases and 5 bases respectively, with 5 bases between them. Germline V gene sequence: CDR1 LNHNV, CDR2 YYDKDF (reference sequence). The CDR3 consists of 13 residues. CDR3: CATSRDLHNEQFF. For the CDR3, the DNA is TGTGCCACCAGCAGAGATCTCCACAATGAGCAGTTCTTC.

The CDR3 here is CSVGVGGSYGYTF. The CDR3 DNA reads as TGCAGCGTTGGGGTAGGGGGATCCTATGGCTACACCTTC. The chain couples TRBV29-1 to TRBJ1-2; TRBD1 is a possible D gene (6 bases). Germline V gives CDR1 SQVTM, CDR2 ANQGSEA. The CDR3 contains 13 residues. The V gene lost 4 bases and the J gene lost 4 bases, with 13 bases spanning the gap.

V and J are TRBV15 and TRBJ2-1; 9 nucleotides agree with TRBD2. CDR3 size: 14 residues. V gave up 5 bases and J gave up 8 bases; unmatched junction bases: 7. Germline CDR1 is LNHNV and CDR2 is YYDKDF (reference sequence). DNA for the CDR3: TGTGCCACCAGCCCCGTAGCGGGGGCCTATGAGCAGTTCTTC. This translates into CATSPVAGAYEQFF.

The V gene is TRBV9, the J gene TRBJ1-3, with a tentative D call TRBD1 (6 bases). Between the trimmed V and J ends, which lost 4 bases and 0 bases, there was a span of 17 bases. Germline values: CDR1 SGDLS, CDR2 YYNGEE. The CDR3 contains 17 residues. In DNA form, the CDR3 reads TGTGCCAGCAGCCCCTACTTGGACAGATCCTCTGGAAACACCATATATTTT. It codes for CASSPYLDRSSGNTIYF.

DNA of the CDR3: TGTGCCAGCAGCGAAACCAACCTAGCGGGCAATACGCAGTATTTT. Protein product: CASSETNLAGNTQYF. V and J are TRBV11-2 and TRBJ2-3; the match to TRBD2 covers 8 bases. In germline, CDR1 is SGHAT, CDR2 FQNNGV. The CDR3 consists of 15 residues. The V segment lost 5 bases and the J segment 7 bases; nucleotides outside the gene matches: 11.